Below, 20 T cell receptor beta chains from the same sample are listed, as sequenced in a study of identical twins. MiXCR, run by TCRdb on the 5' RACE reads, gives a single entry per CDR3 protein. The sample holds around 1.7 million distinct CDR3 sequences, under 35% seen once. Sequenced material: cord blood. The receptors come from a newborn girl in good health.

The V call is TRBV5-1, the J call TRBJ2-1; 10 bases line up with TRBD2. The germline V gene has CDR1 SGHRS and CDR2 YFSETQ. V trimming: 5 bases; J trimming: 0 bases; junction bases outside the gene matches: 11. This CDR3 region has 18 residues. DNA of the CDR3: TGCGCCAGCAGTACTTGGGGACTAGCGAGCTACTCCTACAATGAGCAGTTCTTC. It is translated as CASSTWGLASYSYNEQFF.

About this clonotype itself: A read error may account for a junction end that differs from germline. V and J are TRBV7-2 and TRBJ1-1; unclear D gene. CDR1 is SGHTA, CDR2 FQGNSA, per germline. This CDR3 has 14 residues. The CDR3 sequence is CASSAGRMNTEVFF. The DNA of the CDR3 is TGTGCCAGCAGCGCCGGGAGGATGAACACTGAAGTTTTCTTT.

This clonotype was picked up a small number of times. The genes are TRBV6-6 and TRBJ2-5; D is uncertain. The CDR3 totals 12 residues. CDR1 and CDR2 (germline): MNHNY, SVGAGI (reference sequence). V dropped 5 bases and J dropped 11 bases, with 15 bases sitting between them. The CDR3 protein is CASSVENNEQYF. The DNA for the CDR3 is TGTGCCAGCAGTGTGGAAAACAATGAGCAGTACTTC.

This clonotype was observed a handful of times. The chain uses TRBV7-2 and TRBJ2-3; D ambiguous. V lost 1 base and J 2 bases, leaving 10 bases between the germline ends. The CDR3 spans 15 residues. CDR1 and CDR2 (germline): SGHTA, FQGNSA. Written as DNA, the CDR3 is TGTGCCAGCAGCTTAGGACTCGTTTTCACAGATACGCAGTATTTT. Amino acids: CASSLGLVFTDTQYF. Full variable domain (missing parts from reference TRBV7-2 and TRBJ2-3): GAGVSQSPSNKVTEKGKDVELRCDPISGHTALYWYRQSLGQGLEFLIYFQGNSAPDKSGLPSDRFSAERTGGSVSTLTIQRTQQEDSAVYLCASSLGLVFTDTQYFGPGTRLTVL.

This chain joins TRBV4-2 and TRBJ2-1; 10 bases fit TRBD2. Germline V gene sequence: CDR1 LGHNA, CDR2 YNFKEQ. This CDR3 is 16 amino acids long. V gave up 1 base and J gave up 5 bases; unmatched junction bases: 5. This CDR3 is CASSQVTGLADNEQFF. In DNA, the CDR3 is TGTGCCAGCAGCCAAGTAACAGGACTAGCGGACAATGAGCAGTTCTTC.

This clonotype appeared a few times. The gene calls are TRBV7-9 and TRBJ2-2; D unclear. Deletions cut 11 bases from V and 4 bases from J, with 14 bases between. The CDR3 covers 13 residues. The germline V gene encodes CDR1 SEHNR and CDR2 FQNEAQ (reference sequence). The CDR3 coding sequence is TGTGCCGCGACGCCCGGATCCACCGGGGAGCTGTTTTTT. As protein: CAATPGSTGELFF.

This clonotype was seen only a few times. CDR3 protein: CATSFHGTPEYGYTF. The CDR3 region has the DNA TGTGCCACCAGCTTCCACGGGACCCCAGAGTATGGCTACACCTTC. V gene TRBV15 combines with J gene TRBJ1-2; tentative D call: TRBD1 (5 bases). Per the germline V gene, CDR1 is LNHNV and CDR2 is YYDKDF (reference sequence). The CDR3 loop spans 15 amino acids. Deletions cut 5 bases from V and 5 bases from J, with 18 bases between. The variable domain in full, with the rest retrieved from reference TRBV15 and TRBJ1-2, is DAMVIQNPRYQVTQFGKPVTLSCSQTLNHNVMYWYQQKSSQAPKLLFHYYDKDFNNEADTPDNFQSRRPNTSFCFLDIRSPGLGDTAMYLCATSFHGTPEYGYTFGSGTRLTVV.

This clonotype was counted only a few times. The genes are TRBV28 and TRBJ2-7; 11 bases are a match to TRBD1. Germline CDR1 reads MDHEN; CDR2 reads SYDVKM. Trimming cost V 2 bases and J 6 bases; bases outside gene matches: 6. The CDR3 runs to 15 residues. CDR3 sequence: CASSLTGTGGSEQYF. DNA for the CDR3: TGTGCCAGCAGTTTAACTGGGACAGGGGGATCCGAGCAGTACTTC.

The CDR3: CASSLDPGLAGDNEQYF. The CDR3 nucleotides are TGTGCCAGCAGCTTAGACCCAGGACTAGCGGGGGACAATGAGCAGTACTTC. V usage is TRBV11-2 and J usage is TRBJ2-5, with 13 positions matching TRBD2. The ends lost 0 bases at V and 11 bases at J; junction bases unmatched: 12. There are 17 residues in the CDR3. CDR1 is SGHAT, CDR2 FQNNGV, per germline.

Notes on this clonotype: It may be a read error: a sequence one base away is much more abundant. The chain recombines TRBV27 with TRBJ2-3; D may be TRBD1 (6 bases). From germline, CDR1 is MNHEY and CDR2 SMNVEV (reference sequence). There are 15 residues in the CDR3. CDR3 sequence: CASNLYWGHKDTRYF. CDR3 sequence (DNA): TGTGCCAGCAATTTGTACTGGGGACACAAAGATACGCGGTATTTT.

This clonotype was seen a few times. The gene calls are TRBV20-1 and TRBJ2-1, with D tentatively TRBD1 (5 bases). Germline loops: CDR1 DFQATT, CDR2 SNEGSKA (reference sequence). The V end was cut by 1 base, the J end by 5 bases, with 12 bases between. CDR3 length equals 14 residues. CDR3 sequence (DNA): TGCAGTGCTAGAGCAGGGTCCCCTCACAATGAGCAGTTCTTC. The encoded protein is CSARAGSPHNEQFF.

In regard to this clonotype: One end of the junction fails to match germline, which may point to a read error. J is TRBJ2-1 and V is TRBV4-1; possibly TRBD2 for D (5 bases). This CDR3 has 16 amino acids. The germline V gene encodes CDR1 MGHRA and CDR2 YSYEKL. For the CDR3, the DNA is TGCGCCAGCAGCCAAGATGGAGGCCCCTACTACTATGAGCAGTTCTTC. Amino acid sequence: CASSQDGGPYYYEQFF.

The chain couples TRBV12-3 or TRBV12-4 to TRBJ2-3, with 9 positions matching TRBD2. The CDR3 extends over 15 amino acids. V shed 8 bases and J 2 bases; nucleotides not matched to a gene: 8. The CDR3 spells CASGPGLANTDTQYF. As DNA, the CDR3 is TGTGCCAGCGGACCGGGACTAGCTAACACAGATACGCAGTATTTT.

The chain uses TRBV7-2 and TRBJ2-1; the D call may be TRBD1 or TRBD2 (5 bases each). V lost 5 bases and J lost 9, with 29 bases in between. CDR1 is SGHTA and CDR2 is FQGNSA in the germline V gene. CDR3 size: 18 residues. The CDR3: CASSPKKPGRTGDPEQFF. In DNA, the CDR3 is TGTGCCAGCAGCCCAAAAAAGCCGGGCCGCACTGGGGACCCTGAGCAGTTCTTC. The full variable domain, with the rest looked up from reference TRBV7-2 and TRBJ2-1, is GAGVSQSPSNKVTEKGKDVELRCDPISGHTALYWYRQSLGQGLEFLIYFQGNSAPDKSGLPSDRFSAERTGGSVSTLTIQRTQQEDSAVYLCASSPKKPGRTGDPEQFFGPGTRLTVL.

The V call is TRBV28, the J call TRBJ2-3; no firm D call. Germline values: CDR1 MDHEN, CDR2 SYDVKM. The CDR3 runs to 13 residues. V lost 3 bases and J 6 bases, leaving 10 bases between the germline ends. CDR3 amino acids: CASSLRRLDTQYF. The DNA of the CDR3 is TGTGCCAGCAGTTTGCGAAGACTGGATACGCAGTATTTT.

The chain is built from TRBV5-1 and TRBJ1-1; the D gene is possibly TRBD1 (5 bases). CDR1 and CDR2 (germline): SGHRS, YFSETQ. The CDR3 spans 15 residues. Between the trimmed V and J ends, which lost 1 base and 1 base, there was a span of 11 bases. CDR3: CASSLKGSGNTEAFF. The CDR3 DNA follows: TGCGCCAGCAGCTTGAAGGGGTCTGGGAACACTGAAGCTTTCTTT.

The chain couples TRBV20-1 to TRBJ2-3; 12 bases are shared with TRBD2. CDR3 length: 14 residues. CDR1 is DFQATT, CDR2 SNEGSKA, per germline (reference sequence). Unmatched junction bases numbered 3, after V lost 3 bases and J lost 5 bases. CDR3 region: CSASGLAGKDTQYF. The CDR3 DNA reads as TGCAGTGCTAGCGGACTAGCGGGGAAAGATACGCAGTATTTT.

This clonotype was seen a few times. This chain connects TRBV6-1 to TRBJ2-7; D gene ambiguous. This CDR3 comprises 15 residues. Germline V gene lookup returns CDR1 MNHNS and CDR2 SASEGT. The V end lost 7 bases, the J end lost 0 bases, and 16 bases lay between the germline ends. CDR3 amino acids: CASTLLGLTSYEQYF. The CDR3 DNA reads TGTGCCAGCACCTTGCTTGGGTTAACCTCCTACGAGCAGTACTTC.

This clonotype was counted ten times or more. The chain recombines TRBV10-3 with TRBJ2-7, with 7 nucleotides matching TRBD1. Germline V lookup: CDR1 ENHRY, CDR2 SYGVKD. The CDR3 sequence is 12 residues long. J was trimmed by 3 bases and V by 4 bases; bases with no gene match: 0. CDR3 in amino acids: CAISAGGYEQYF. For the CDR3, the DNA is TGTGCCATCAGTGCAGGGGGCTACGAGCAGTACTTC.

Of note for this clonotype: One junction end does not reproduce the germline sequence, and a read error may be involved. The CDR3 sequence is CASNQRDPGTAYGYTF. In DNA, the CDR3 is TGTGCCAGCAACCAAAGGGATCCCGGGACCGCCTATGGCTACACCTTC. This chain joins TRBV3-1 and TRBJ1-2; possibly TRBD1 for D (5 bases). Germline-derived CDR1 and CDR2 are LGHDT and YNNKEL (reference sequence). The CDR3 totals 16 residues.